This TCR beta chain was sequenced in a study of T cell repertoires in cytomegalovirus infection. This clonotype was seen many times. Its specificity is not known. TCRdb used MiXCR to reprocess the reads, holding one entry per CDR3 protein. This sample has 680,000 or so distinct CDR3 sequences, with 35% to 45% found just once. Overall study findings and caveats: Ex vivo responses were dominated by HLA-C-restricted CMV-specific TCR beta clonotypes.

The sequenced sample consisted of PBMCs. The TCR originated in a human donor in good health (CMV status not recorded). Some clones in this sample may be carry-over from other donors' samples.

CDR3 DNA sequence: TGTGCCAGCAGTGGTACAGTGTTCCGGCAAGAGACCCAGTACTTC. Amino acids: CASSGTVFRQETQYF. The chain carries TRBV6-1 and TRBJ2-5; D is uncertain. The germline V gene encodes CDR1 MNHNS and CDR2 SASEGT. This CDR3 has 15 amino acids. Trimming took off 4 bases at V and 2 bases at J, with 14 bases between the two ends.